Below, one TCR beta chain is given with its context. Method: immunoSEQ multiplex PCR; TCRdb's copy keeps in-frame clones and lacks some. The sample shows about 160,000 clones, 80% to 95% of them seen only once. This specimen comes from a study of control samples from healthy donors and cancer patients. Germline V CDR1 and CDR2: SGDLS, YYNGEE. This CDR3 comprises 17 residues. V lost 1 base, J lost 5 bases, and 12 bases stayed unmatched. The sample taken for sequencing was blood. The chain carries TRBV9 and TRBJ2-5, with 9 bases that match TRBD2. The TCR originated in a woman aged 25 to 39 in good health. The CDR3 loop reads CASSVLAGPTNGETQYF. CDR3 in DNA: TGTGCCAGCAGCGTACTAGCGGGACCCACCAACGGGGAGACCCAGTACTTC.